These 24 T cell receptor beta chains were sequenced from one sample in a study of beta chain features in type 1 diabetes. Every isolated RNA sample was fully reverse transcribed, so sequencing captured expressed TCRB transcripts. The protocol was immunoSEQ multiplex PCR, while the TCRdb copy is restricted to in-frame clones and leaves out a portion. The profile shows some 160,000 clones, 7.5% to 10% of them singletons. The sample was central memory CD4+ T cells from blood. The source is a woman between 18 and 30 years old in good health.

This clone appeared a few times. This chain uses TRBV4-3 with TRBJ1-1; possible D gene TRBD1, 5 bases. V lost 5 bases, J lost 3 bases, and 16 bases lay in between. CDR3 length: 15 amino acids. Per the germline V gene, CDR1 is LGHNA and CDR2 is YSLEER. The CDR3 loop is CASSRGSGGDTEAFF. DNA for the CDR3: TGCGCCAGCAGCAGAGGGTCAGGAGGGGACACTGAAGCTTTCTTT.

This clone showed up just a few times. The CDR3 sequence is CASSLDGYGYTF. CDR3 DNA sequence: TGTGCCAGCAGCCTAGACGGCTATGGCTACACCTTC. V and J are TRBV27 and TRBJ1-2; D is ambiguous. V dropped 6 bases and J dropped 4 bases, with 9 bases sitting between them. CDR3 length: 12 amino acids. Germline V lookup: CDR1 MNHEY, CDR2 SMNVEV (reference sequence).

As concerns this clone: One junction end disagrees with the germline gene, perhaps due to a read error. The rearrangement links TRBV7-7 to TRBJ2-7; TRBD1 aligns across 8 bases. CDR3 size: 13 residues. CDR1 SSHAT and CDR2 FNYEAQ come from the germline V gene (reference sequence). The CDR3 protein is CASSLGQGGEQYF. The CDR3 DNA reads TGTGCTAGCAGCTTAGGACAGGGTGGAGAGCAGTACTTC.

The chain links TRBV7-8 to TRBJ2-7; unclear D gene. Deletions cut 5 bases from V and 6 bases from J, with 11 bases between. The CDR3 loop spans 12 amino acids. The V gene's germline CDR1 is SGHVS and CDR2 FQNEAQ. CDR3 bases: TGTGCCAGCAGCCTTACAGTTAGCGAGCAGTACTTC. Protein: CASSLTVSEQYF.

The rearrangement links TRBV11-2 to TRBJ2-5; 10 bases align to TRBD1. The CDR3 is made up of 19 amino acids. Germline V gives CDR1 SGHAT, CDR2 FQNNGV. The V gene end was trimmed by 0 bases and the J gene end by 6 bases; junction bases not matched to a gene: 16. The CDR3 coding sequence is TGTGCCAGCAGCTTAGATAGTGGGACAGGGGCGGGGACGAGGAAGACCCAGTACTTC. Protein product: CASSLDSGTGAGTRKTQYF.

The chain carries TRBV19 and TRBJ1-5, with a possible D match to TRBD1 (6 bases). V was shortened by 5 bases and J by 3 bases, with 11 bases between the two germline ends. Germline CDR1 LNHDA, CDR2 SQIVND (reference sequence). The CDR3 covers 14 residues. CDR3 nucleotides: TGTGCCAGTAGTCGCCGGGACACCAATCAGCCCCAGCATTTT. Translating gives CASSRRDTNQPQHF.

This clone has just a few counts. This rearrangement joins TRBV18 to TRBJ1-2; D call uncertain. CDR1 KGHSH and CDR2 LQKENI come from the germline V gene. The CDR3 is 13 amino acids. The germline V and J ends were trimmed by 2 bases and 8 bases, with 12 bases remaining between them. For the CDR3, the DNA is TGTGCCAGCTCACCAGGGCTCACCGACGGCTACACCTTC. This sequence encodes CASSPGLTDGYTF.

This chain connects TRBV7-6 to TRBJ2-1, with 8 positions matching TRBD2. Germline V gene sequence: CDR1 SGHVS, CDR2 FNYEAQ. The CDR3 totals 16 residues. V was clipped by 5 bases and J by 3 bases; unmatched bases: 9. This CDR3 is CASSASGGVVYNEQFF. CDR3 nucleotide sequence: TGTGCCAGCAGCGCCTCCGGGGGGGTTGTCTACAATGAGCAGTTCTTC.

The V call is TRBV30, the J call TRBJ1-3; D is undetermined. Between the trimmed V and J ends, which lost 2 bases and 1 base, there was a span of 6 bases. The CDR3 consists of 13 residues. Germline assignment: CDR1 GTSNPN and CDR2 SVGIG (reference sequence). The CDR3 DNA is TGTGCCTGGAGTCAACAGTCTGGAAACACCATATATTTT. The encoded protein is CAWSQQSGNTIYF.

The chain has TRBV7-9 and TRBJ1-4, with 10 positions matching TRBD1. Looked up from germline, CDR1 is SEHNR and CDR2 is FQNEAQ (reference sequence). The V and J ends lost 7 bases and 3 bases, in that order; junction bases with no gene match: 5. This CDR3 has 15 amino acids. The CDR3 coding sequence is TGTGCCAGCACCCCAGGGACAGGGGCTAATGAAAAACTGTTTTTT. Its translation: CASTPGTGANEKLFF.

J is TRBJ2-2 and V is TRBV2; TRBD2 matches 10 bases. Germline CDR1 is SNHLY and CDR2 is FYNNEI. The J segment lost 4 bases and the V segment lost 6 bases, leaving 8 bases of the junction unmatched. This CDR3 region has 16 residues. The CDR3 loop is CASSQRGGRGTGELFF. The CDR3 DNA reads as TGTGCCAGCAGCCAGCGGGGGGGCCGGGGCACCGGGGAGCTGTTTTTT.

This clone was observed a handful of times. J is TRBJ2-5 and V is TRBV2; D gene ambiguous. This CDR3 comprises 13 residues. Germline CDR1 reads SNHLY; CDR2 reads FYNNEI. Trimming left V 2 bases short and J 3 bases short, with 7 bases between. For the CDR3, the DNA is TGTGCCAGCAGTGAAAACGGTAAAGAGACCCAGTACTTC. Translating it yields CASSENGKETQYF. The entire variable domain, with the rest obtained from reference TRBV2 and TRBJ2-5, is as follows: EPEVTQTPSHQVTQMGQEVILRCVPISNHLYFYWYRQILGQKVEFLVSFYNNEISEKSEIFDDQFSVERPDGSNFTLKIRSTKLEDSAMYFCASSENGKETQYFGPGTRLLVL.

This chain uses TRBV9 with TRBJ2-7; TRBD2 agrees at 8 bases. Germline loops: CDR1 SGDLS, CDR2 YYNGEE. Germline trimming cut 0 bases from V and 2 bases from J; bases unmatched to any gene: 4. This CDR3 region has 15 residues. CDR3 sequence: CASSVGPGGAYEQYF. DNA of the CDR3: TGTGCCAGCAGCGTAGGTCCGGGAGGGGCCTACGAGCAGTACTTC.

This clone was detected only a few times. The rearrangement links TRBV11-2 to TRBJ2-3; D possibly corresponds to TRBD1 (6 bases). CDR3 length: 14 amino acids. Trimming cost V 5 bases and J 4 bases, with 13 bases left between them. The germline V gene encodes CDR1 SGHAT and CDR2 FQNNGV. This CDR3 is CASSRSTGPDTQYF. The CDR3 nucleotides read TGTGCCAGCAGCCGCAGTACAGGGCCAGATACGCAGTATTTT. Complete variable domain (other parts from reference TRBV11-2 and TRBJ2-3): EAGVAQSPRYKIIEKRQSVAFWCNPISGHATLYWYQQILGQGPKLLIQFQNNGVVDDSQLPKDRFSAERLKGVDSTLKIQPAKLEDSAVYLCASSRSTGPDTQYFGPGTRLTVL.

The DNA for the CDR3 is TGTGCCAGCGGGACAGGCAGCTCCTACGAGCAGTACTTC. It codes for CASGTGSSYEQYF. The V gene is TRBV6-5, the J gene TRBJ2-7; TRBD1 matches 8 bases. Germline CDR1 reads MNHEY; CDR2 reads SVGAGI. The CDR3 contains 13 residues. With 8 bases clipped from V and 0 bases from J, the junction kept 3 bases outside the gene matches.

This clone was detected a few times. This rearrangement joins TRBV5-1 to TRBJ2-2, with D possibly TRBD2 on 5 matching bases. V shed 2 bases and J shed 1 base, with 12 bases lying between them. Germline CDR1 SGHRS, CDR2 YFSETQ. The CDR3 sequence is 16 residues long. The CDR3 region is CASSLGPAENTGELFF. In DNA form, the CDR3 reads TGCGCCAGCAGCTTAGGACCAGCGGAGAACACCGGGGAGCTGTTTTTT.

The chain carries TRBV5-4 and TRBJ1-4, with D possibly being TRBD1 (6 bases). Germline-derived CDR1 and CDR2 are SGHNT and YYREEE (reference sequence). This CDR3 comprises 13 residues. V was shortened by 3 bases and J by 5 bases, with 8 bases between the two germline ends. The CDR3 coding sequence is TGTGCCAGCAGCTCACAGGGAAATGAAAAACTGTTTTTT. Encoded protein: CASSSQGNEKLFF. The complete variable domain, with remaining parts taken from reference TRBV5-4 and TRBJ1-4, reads ETGVTQSPTHLIKTRGQQVTLRCSSQSGHNTVSWYQQALGQGPQFIFQYYREEENGRGNFPPRFSGLQFPNYSSELNVNALELDDSALYLCASSSQGNEKLFFGSGTQLSVL.

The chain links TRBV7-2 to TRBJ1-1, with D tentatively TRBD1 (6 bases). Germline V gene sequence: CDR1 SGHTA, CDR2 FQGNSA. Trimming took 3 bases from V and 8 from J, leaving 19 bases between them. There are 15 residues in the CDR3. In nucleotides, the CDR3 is TGTGCCAGCAGCTTCAGTCGGGGGGGCGCGAGGGAAGCTTTCTTT. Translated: CASSFSRGGAREAFF.

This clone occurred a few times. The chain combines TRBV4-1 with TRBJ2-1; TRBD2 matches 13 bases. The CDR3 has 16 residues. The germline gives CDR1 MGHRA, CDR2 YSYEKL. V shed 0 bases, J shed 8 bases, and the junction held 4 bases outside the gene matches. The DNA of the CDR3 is TGCGCCAGCAGCCAAGATAGGACTAGCGGGAGTTATGAGCAGTTCTTC. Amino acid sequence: CASSQDRTSGSYEQFF.

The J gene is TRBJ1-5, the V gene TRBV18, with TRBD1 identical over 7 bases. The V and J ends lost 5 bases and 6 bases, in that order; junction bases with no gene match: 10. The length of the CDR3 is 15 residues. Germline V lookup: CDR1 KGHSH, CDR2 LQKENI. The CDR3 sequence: CASSGGQLHTQPQHF. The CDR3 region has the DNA TGTGCCAGCTCAGGGGGACAGTTACATACTCAGCCCCAGCATTTT.

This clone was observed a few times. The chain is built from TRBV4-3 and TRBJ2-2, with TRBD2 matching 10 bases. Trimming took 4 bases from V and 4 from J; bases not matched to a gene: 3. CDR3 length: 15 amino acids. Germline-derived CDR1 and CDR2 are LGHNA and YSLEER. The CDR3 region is CASSRAGGGTGELFF. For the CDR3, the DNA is TGCGCCAGCAGCCGAGCGGGGGGGGGCACCGGGGAGCTGTTTTTT.

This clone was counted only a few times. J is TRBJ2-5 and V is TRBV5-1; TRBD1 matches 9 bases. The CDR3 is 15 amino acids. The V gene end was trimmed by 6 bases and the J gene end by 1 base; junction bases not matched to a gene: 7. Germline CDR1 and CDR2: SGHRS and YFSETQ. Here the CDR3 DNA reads TGCGCCAGCACGGACAGGGGAACTGCCCAAGAGACCCAGTACTTC. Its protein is CASTDRGTAQETQYF. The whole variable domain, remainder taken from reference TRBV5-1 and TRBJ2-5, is KAGVTQTPRYLIKTRGQQVTLSCSPISGHRSVSWYQQTPGQGLQFLFEYFSETQRNKGNFPGRFSGRQFSNSRSEMNVSTLELGDSALYLCASTDRGTAQETQYFGPGTRLLVL.

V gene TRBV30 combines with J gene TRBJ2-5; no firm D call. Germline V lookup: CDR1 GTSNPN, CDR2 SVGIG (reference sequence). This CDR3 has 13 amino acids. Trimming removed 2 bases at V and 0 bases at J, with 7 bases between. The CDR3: CAWSRRNQETQYF. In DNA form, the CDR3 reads TGTGCCTGGAGTAGGCGGAACCAAGAGACCCAGTACTTC. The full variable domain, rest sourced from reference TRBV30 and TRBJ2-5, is SQTIHQWPATLVQPVGSPLSLECTVEGTSNPNLYWYRQAAGRGLQLLFYSVGIGQISSEVPQNLSASRPQDRQFILSSKKLLLSDSGFYLCAWSRRNQETQYFGPGTRLLVL.

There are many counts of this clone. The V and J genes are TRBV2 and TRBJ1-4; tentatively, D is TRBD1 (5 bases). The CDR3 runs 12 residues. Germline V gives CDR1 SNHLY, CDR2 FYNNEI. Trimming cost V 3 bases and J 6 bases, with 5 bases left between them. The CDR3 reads CASSDRDEKLFF. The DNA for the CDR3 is TGTGCCAGCAGTGACAGGGATGAAAAACTGTTTTTT.